The present T cell receptor (beta chain) was sequenced within a study of blood T cell repertoires in COVID-19. Study as a whole: Both acute and convalescent COVID-19 samples were obtained from the United States, Italy and Spain.

Participants were aged about 18 to 89 years from about two dozen US areas. A case of COVID-19 had been met by exposed participants within 2 weeks before study entry. Study processing details: Amplification of reference gene primers provided the estimated nucleated cell counts. TCRdb keeps only in-frame clones here, not all; method: immunoSEQ multiplex PCR. That table furnishes V, J and clone size, whereas the DNA furnished D and trimming. The sample lists fewer than 250,000 clones, less than 90% occurring once. The CDR3 contains 14 residues. With 4 bases clipped from V and 5 bases from J, the junction kept 5 bases outside the gene matches. CDR1 and CDR2 (germline): SGDLS, YYNGEE.

This chain connects TRBV9 to TRBJ2-2, with 7 positions matching TRBD1. Sequencing input: PBMCs or T cells enriched from blood (not recorded which). The sequence derives from a woman between 25 and 40 years old who had been exposed to COVID-19. CDR3 DNA: TGTGCCAGCAGCCTCCGACAGGGTACCGGGGAGCTGTTTTTT. It specifies CASSLRQGTGELFF.